Each of the 5 T cell receptor beta chains below was sequenced from the same sample in a study of cytomegalovirus exposure and HLA in healthy donors. Vbeta (60) and Jbeta (13) primers were used in the PCR. TCRdb's copy holds only in-frame clones and misses some; the assay was immunoSEQ multiplex PCR. This sample carries 200,000 to 250,000 clones, 79% of them seen once, and the ten largest clones take about 1.7%. Specimen: PBMCs. The receptors originated from a man in his fifties or sixties in good health and CMV-seronegative.

The rearrangement links TRBV6-5 to TRBJ2-7; the match to TRBD2 covers 10 bases. V shed 6 bases and J 7 bases; nucleotides not matched to a gene: 12. CDR1 is MNHEY and CDR2 is SVGAGI in the germline V gene. CDR3 size: 15 residues. The CDR3 sequence is CASRPPSGRAGEQYF. The CDR3 bases are TGTGCCAGCAGGCCCCCGAGCGGGAGGGCGGGGGAGCAGTACTTC.

The count of this clone is one. This chain joins TRBV19 and TRBJ1-3; D uncertain. The CDR3 consists of 12 residues. Trimming shortened V by 10 bases and J by 0 bases, and 7 bases separated the two germline ends. Germline V gene sequence: CDR1 LNHDA, CDR2 SQIVND (reference sequence). CDR3 in amino acids: CATYSSGNTIYF. DNA of the CDR3: TGTGCCACCTATAGCTCTGGAAACACCATATATTTT.

The chain is built from TRBV7-6 and TRBJ2-7; D is unresolved. V lost 5 bases and J lost 4, with 12 bases in between. This CDR3 comprises 13 residues. CDR1 is SGHVS and CDR2 is FNYEAQ in the germline V gene. Written as DNA, the CDR3 is TGTGCCAGCAGCCTGACCGACAATTACGAGCAGTACTTC. Translated: CASSLTDNYEQYF.

The genes are TRBV27 and TRBJ2-7; 8 bases are shared with TRBD2. V was clipped by 6 bases and J by 5 bases; unmatched bases: 9. This CDR3 spans 14 amino acids. Germline V gives CDR1 MNHEY, CDR2 SMNVEV (reference sequence). The CDR3 sequence: CASSGLGGRNEQYF. The DNA for the CDR3 is TGTGCCAGCAGCGGGTTAGGCGGGAGGAACGAGCAGTACTTC.

V is TRBV5-1 and J is TRBJ2-4; a possible D gene is TRBD1 (5 bases). Trimming stripped 0 bases from V and 1 base from J, with 8 bases between. CDR1 SGHRS and CDR2 YFSETQ come from the germline V gene. The CDR3 loop spans 15 amino acids. The CDR3 DNA sequence: TGCGCCAGCAGCTTGGTTTCAGGGGCCAAAAACATTCAGTACTTC. Translating it yields CASSLVSGAKNIQYF.